This TCR beta chain was recorded in a study of cytomegalovirus exposure and HLA in healthy donors (dated by TCRdb to 2016 to 2017). Describing the broader study: According to an earlier analysis of a few hundred of the donors, some 170 million T cells yielded 117 million unique TCR beta sequences and approximately 300 Gb of sequence data. About 5 DR-DQ haplotypes were handled as single units for association and clustering, since linkage in the cohort was strong. Every discovery cohort repertoire had been produced on one sequencing platform. Typing coverage differed by locus: A, B, C, DRB1 and DQB1 were typed in roughly 620-630 donors, DQA1 in 522, DPA1 in 606, and DPB1 in roughly 470. Alongside the repertoire data, information on donor age, sex, ethnicity and CMV serostatus was compiled. The study used immunosequencing to profile the T cell repertoires of approximately 650 subjects and linked those repertoires to cytomegalovirus serostatus. Rather than drawing on any new phenotypic data, the later analysis identified candidate immune exposures from TCR beta sequences and the way those sequences occurred across donors. Among the roughly 400 genotyped donors, roughly 80% belonged to the genetic ancestry cluster associated with self-reported Caucasian donors. HLA typing included class I and class II loci at four-digit resolution. Besides the first cohort of 550 to 750 subjects, a separate validation cohort made up of 120 different subjects was used. Genome-wide SNP genotypes for about three fifths of the roughly 670 donors were used in a later genetic analysis, which treated that subset as a discovery cohort. To predict cytomegalovirus infection status, the study brought together high-throughput TCR immunosequencing, statistical association of individual TCRs with disease status, and machine learning. A later analysis re-examined previously published TCR beta repertoires from around 670 donors and added high-resolution HLA genotyping to investigate patterns of TCR occurrence. About 280 gigabases of sequencing data and 80 million or so unique TCR sequences were included in an early release covering roughly 600 HLA-typed donors. The study aimed to test whether signatures of past pathogen exposure could be identified by cataloging public T cell receptors. Among roughly 370 genotyped donors of the cohort, an average of roughly 240,000 unique TCR beta nucleotide sequences were sequenced per donor, roughly 20% of them non-productive. To decide whether each TCR beta V gene segment behaved as functional or pseudogenic, an earlier analysis of some 540 of the donors relied on high-throughput TCR beta sequencing.

Paper-wide results and their limitations: Because HLA typing was missing for some donors at each locus, association tests included only the typed subset. In a later analysis, around 15,000 TCR beta sequences were associated with specific HLA alleles at a false discovery rate of 0.05. The earlier analysis of around 600 of the donors excluded roughly 17 rarely observed V segments, including chromosome 9 orphons, because counts were too low. The presence/absence analyses assumed that sequencing depth was roughly uniform across donors, and that assumption may not be true. It was suggested by the authors that the approach could potentially be generalized to other disease states and immunological phenotypes. The 87-base-pair reads could not distinguish some IMGT-functional V segments, including TRBV6-2 and TRBV6-3, so those segments were excluded. Only TCR beta chains were sequenced in this cohort, and the absence of alpha or paired-chain data limited detectable features. A cluster of highly shared sequence variants was judged likely to represent a technical artifact of the sequencing pipeline. A further reported finding was that TCR beta sequences accurately predicted the HLA-A and HLA-B alleles for most subjects in the first cohort. In the study, 164 TCR beta chains were listed as associated with cytomegalovirus. Compared with the 666-donor mean, donors in an Asian-associated ancestry cluster had fewer N-insertions in productive TCRs, according to a later genetic analysis. Several of the top co-occurrence clusters appeared to be linked to parvovirus B19, influenza, CMV and Epstein-Barr virus, according to a later analysis. Assigning TCR associations to individual alleles was difficult when HLA alleles, especially DR and DQ, strongly co-occurred. In both the original and validation cohorts, the classifier was reported to diagnose cytomegalovirus status with high specificity and sensitivity. In an earlier analysis of fewer than 700 of the donors, most TCR beta V segments appeared in productive rearrangements about 87% or about 30% of the time, broadly matching IMGT annotations. Most CMV-associated TCR beta chains appeared to be HLA-restricted in a later analysis, and the HLA associations seemed to be driven largely by CMV exposure. In a later analysis, the rate of TCR association differed among HLA loci, with DRB1 alleles having the most associated TCRs and HLA-C alleles having the fewest. In vitro tests confirmed that a few of the cytomegalovirus-associated TCR beta chains recognize cytomegalovirus antigens. The only immune exposure information available for the cohort was CMV serostatus. An association between a missense DCLRE1C variant and V-gene and J-gene trimming of TCR beta chains was found in a later genetic analysis and replicated in an independent cohort. Across donors, most TCR sequences were observed very rarely, whereas some public TCRs were present in many individuals. Correlated functional status among segregating V segments might be attributable to linkage disequilibrium, but an unknown experimental factor could not be ruled out. In a later analysis, HLA-associated TCR beta chains were found to be more clonally expanded and to have lower generation probabilities than equally common non-associated chains.

Of note for this clone: The clone's antigen remains unknown. No quality values exist for individual bases; no much larger clone is one base distant.

The cohort consisted of fewer than 700 healthy bone marrow donors. At the time of sampling, all cohort members were nominally healthy, though unrecorded immune exposures were likely present. The donor tested CMV seropositive, placing the donor among the 250 to 350 seropositive members of the cohort. Every donor gave a peripheral blood sample, and the peripheral blood mononuclear cells from that sample were used for TCR beta sequencing. The Qiagen DNeasy Blood Extraction Kit was used to extract genomic DNA from the blood cell samples. Library construction relied on the immunoSEQ multiplex PCR assay. A mixture of 60 forward primers for TCR Vbeta segments and 13 reverse primers for TCR Jbeta segments was used in the multiplex PCR. The CDR3 region of rearranged TCR beta genes was amplified from genomic DNA with a multiplex PCR assay. The Illumina HiSeq System was used to sequence the amplified TCR beta libraries as 87-base-pair reads. The authors' pipeline ran thus. A later analysis tallied around 80 million unique TCR beta chains across the 666 repertoires, and around 9.9 million of those chains were shared by two or more donors. To remove PCR and sequencing errors, raw reads were error-corrected and collapsed into unique sequences using a nearest-neighbor algorithm that merged closely related sequences. Alignment of CDR3 sequences to IMGT reference sequences was used to assign V, D and J gene segments. For a sequence to be retained, a match of at least six nucleotides to both a V gene segment and a J gene segment was required. A rearrangement was called productive if the CDR3 had no stop codons and remained in frame with V and J, and every other rearrangement was called non-productive. Following IMGT convention, CDR3 was defined as the stretch from the second conserved V-encoded cysteine up to the conserved J-encoded phenylalanine. In an earlier analysis of approximately 500 of the donors, sequences lacking an unambiguous match to a single V gene segment were excluded. An earlier analysis of just under 600 of the donors called V segments functional above 56.7% productive rearrangements and segregating when the between-donor standard deviation exceeded 5%. To diagnose cytomegalovirus status from the catalog of TCR beta chain sequences, a statistical classification framework was built. In a later analysis, TCR nucleotide sequences were compared against IMGT/GENE-DB human TR gene sequences so that V and J genes could be assigned. A later analysis assigned CDR3 sequences and most-parsimonious VDJ recombination scenarios with the TCRdist pipeline. In a later analysis, each TCR beta chain was defined by its CDR3 amino acid sequence together with its V-gene family, and reads lacking a unique V-gene family were excluded. A later analysis removed nearly 600 highly shared, low-generation-probability nucleotide sequences to deal with suspected cross-contamination and a sequencing artifact. For each public chain, a later analysis derived a clonal expansion index from normalized ranks of inferred template counts within each repertoire. In a later analysis, generation probabilities were computed using a VDJ recombination model fitted to out-of-frame rearrangements, and the results were checked against IGoR. A later analysis scored TCR-TCR, TCR-HLA and TCR-CMV co-occurrence with hypergeometric tests, applying a repertoire-size bias correction to TCR pairs. False discovery rates were estimated in a later analysis by permuting HLA or CMV assignments 20 times. In a later analysis, co-occurring TCRs were grouped using DBSCAN, with TCRdist sequence similarity added in when clustering inside HLA-allele-positive subsets. Co-occurrence clustering excluded repertoires with fewer than 30,000 or more than 120,000 public chains, plus five with anomalous nucleotide sharing. In TCRdb, the immuneACCESS table is reduced to in-frame sequences with V and J assigned. These tables do not hold every clone; where another copy was compared, an unresolved V gene accounts for under half, and the others remain unexplained. The V and J calls and the clone size are those of that table, but D and trimming were determined from the DNA. The table for this sample lists 150,000 or so clones; more than 75% of them were counted only once. 13% of the sample rests with the top ten.

Ends trimmed: V by 3 bases, J by 1 base; bases unmatched to a gene: 5. CDR1 and CDR2, looked up from the germline V gene, are MGHRA and YSYEKL. The CDR3 goes from the cysteine to the phenylalanine over 15 residues. Solely the CDR3 DNA is kept, with 45 bases framed from the first base. The TCR was taken from a man aged 25-45 years in good health and CMV-seropositive. The chain is made from TRBV4-1 and TRBJ1-2, with 7 junctional bases fitting TRBD1. The sample comprised PBMCs. The CDR3 protein: CASSQETGINYGYTF. The bases are TGCGCCAGCAGCCAGGAGACAGGGATTAACTATGGCTACACCTTC.